The T cell receptor beta chain described here comes from a study of blood T cell repertoires in COVID-19. The V gene's germline CDR1 is SGHNT and CDR2 YYREEE (reference sequence). This CDR3 spans 14 amino acids. V was shortened by 4 bases and J by 5 bases, with 12 bases between the two germline ends. This table comes from immunoSEQ multiplex PCR, and its TCRdb copy is limited to in-frame clones, with some not included. This repertoire shows 200,000 to 250,000 clones, about nine tenths found once; its top ten account for approximately 10%. The sequenced sample consisted of peripheral blood. The chain carries TRBV5-4 and TRBJ1-4; D possibly corresponds to TRBD1 (5 bases). The source of this sequence is a man aged 50 or older with COVID-19, enrolled during active disease. This CDR3 reads CASSRGGGNEKLFF. In DNA form, the CDR3 reads TGTGCCAGCAGCCGAGGTGGGGGGAATGAAAAACTGTTTTTT.